This T cell receptor beta chain was identified during a study of chemoradiotherapy in HPV16-positive cancers. Of note for this clone: What it recognizes is unknown.

CDR3 size: 16 residues. Trimming cost V 4 bases and J 2 bases, with 18 bases left between them. CDR1 MDHEN and CDR2 SYDVKM come from the germline V gene. Overall study results and limits: The functional HPV-specific definition rests on just a couple of HPV16-positive patients. For HPV16-positive patients, expanding HPV-responsive T cells associated with longer recurrence-free survival.

Over chemoradiotherapy, repertoires were sampled more than once. TCRdb keeps only in-frame clones here, not all; method: immunoSEQ multiplex PCR. The sample lists around 1,000 clones; 92% were seen once. The clonotype originates from a human donor with HPV-associated anogenital cancer. The chain uses TRBV28 and TRBJ2-7; D could derive from TRBD1 or TRBD2 (5 bases each). The input for sequencing was tumor tissue, taken from a patient who underwent chemoradiotherapy. The CDR3 DNA reads TGTGCCAGCAGTTCCCCCTGGGACGGATCAACCTACGAGCAGTACTTC. Its protein product is CASSSPWDGSTYEQYF.